This entry concerns a single T cell receptor (beta chain). Sequencing sought depths of 1 in 200,000 to 1 in 1 million T cells. Only in-frame clones appear in the TCRdb table, and some are missing; sequencing was by immunoSEQ multiplex PCR. The table has some 150,000 clones, 70% to 85% seen once. The CDR3 length is 15 residues. Germline V lookup: CDR1 MDHEN, CDR2 SYDVKM. Trimming took 6 bases from V and 3 from J; bases not matched to a gene: 9. The sample originates from a study of cytotoxic CD8 clonotypes in ibrutinib-treated CLL. The gene calls are TRBV28 and TRBJ2-7; 9 bases match TRBD1. The sequencing here drew on PBMCs, taken after 12 months of ibrutinib treatment. The TCR sequence derives from a human donor with chronic lymphocytic leukemia. CDR3 sequence reads: CASSPNRGLNYEQYF. For the CDR3, the DNA is TGTGCCAGCAGCCCCAACAGGGGGCTAAACTACGAGCAGTACTTC.